Included here is one T cell receptor beta chain sequence, with context. V gave up 6 bases and J gave up 8 bases, with 15 bases separating them. The CDR3 contains 14 residues. The germline gives CDR1 KGHDR, CDR2 SFDVKD. This sample is part of a study of T cells in Graves' hyperthyroidism and ophthalmopathy. Authors of the study amplified TCR beta CDR3 regions from RNA transcripts. An initial round of RT-PCR targeting the TCR CDR3 relied on the HTBI primer set. Each CDR3 protein is one row after TCRdb ran MiXCR on the multiplex PCR reads. The repertoire has 550,000 to 650,000 distinct CDR3 sequences, 11% to 15% of them found once; the top ten carry over 11%. Extraction of PBMCs used roughly 9.4 ml of fresh peripheral blood.

The sample consisted of blood. This sequence originates from a woman in her 40s with Graves' hyperthyroidism. V is TRBV24-1 and J is TRBJ1-4, with TRBD1 as a possible D gene (5 bases). CDR3 amino acids: CATSPGDGGEKLFF. Here the CDR3 DNA reads TGTGCCACCAGTCCCGGGGACGGCGGGGAAAAACTGTTTTTT.